The 12 T cell receptor beta chains presented below share a single source sample, sequenced in a study of early T cells in non-severe SARS-CoV-2 infection. TCRdb independently ran MiXCR on the 5' RACE reads; one entry per CDR3 protein. The sample yields about 120,000 distinct CDR3 sequences, 10% to 15% seen once. The material was whole blood, obtained at baseline. The receptors were sampled from an adult who was a healthcare worker with PCR-confirmed SARS-CoV-2 infection or an uninfected control (not recorded which).

V usage is TRBV2 and J usage is TRBJ1-5; the D gene is possibly TRBD1 (6 bases). Per germline, CDR1 SNHLY and CDR2 FYNNEI. This CDR3 region has 13 residues. Trimming took off 8 bases at V and 4 bases at J, with 12 bases between the two ends. CDR3: CASGGQSNQPQHF. Here the CDR3 DNA reads TGTGCCAGCGGCGGACAGTCTAATCAGCCCCAGCATTTT.

The V gene is TRBV12-3 or TRBV12-4, the J gene TRBJ2-5; 9 nucleotides line up with TRBD1. Unmatched junction bases numbered 5, after V lost 6 bases and J lost 3 bases. The CDR3 contains 14 residues. The CDR3 bases are TGTGCCAGCAGCCCTAGGACAGGGGAAGAGACCCAGTACTTC. This encodes CASSPRTGEETQYF.

This clonotype turned up a few times. The genes are TRBV20-1 and TRBJ2-7; TRBD2 is a possible D gene (5 bases). The V gene's germline CDR1 is DFQATT and CDR2 SNEGSKA (reference sequence). V was pared by 2 bases and J by 7 bases, with 18 bases between. The CDR3 sequence is 14 residues long. CDR3 residues: CSARPTRALGEQYF. CDR3 coding DNA: TGCAGTGCTAGACCTACTAGGGCTCTCGGTGAGCAGTACTTC.

The V and J genes are TRBV28 and TRBJ2-3; 8 bases are shared with TRBD2. This CDR3 contains 15 residues. The J segment lost 4 bases and the V segment lost 5 bases, leaving 8 bases of the junction unmatched. Germline V gene data show CDR1 as MDHEN and CDR2 as SYDVKM. The CDR3, as DNA: TGTGCCAGCAGTCGAAGCGGGAGTCGTTCAGATACGCAGTATTTT. It yields the protein CASSRSGSRSDTQYF.

The chain employs TRBV3-1 and TRBJ2-4; D not certain. Germline CDR1 is LGHDT and CDR2 is YNNKEL (reference sequence). This CDR3 spans 13 amino acids. The germline V and J ends were trimmed by 0 bases and 1 base, with 1 base remaining between them. The CDR3 DNA sequence: TGTGCCAGCAGCCAAGAGGCCAAAAACATTCAGTACTTC. It translates to CASSQEAKNIQYF.

The CDR3 DNA follows: TGTGCCAGCAGCCTACTCGACACCGGGGAGCTGTTTTTT. Amino acid sequence: CASSLLDTGELFF. This sequence joins TRBV7-9 and TRBJ2-2, with unresolved D. V was trimmed by 5 bases and J by 3 bases, leaving 7 bases between them. This CDR3 is built from 13 residues. Germline V gene data show CDR1 as SEHNR and CDR2 as FQNEAQ (reference sequence).

There are many counts of this clonotype. The chain combines TRBV6-2 or TRBV6-3 with TRBJ2-3; 10 bases agree with TRBD2. Germline CDR1 reads MNHEY; CDR2 reads SVGEGT. Trimming at V came to 11 bases and at J to 4 bases, leaving 15 bases not matched to a gene. CDR3 size: 16 residues. CDR3 in DNA: TGTGCCGCATCCGACGCTAGCGGGAGAGGCGCAGATACGCAGTATTTT. It codes for CAASDASGRGADTQYF.

This clonotype was found a few times. This chain uses TRBV5-1 with TRBJ1-2; perhaps TRBD1 as D (6 bases). With 0 bases removed from V and 5 bases from J, the gap between germline ends came to 14 bases. The CDR3 loop spans 15 amino acids. The V gene's germline CDR1 is SGHRS and CDR2 YFSETQ. CDR3 DNA sequence: TGCGCCAGCAGCTTGGGACAGGCGCCGTCTTATGGCTACACCTTC. Protein sequence: CASSLGQAPSYGYTF.

The J gene is TRBJ2-1, the V gene TRBV6-2 or TRBV6-3, with 9 bases aligning to TRBD2. Germline trimming cut 0 bases from V and 8 bases from J; bases unmatched to any gene: 2. The CDR3 extends over 14 amino acids. CDR1 and CDR2 (germline): MNHEY, SVGEGT. DNA for the CDR3: TGTGCCAGCAGTTACTCTAGCGGGAGAGATGAGCAGTTCTTC. This translates into CASSYSSGRDEQFF.

This clonotype appeared a few times. The rearrangement joins TRBV2 to TRBJ2-3, with D unclear. The CDR3 spans 11 residues. The V and J ends lost 9 bases and 4 bases respectively, with 8 bases between them. Per the germline V gene, CDR1 is SNHLY and CDR2 is FYNNEI. The CDR3 nucleotides are TGTGCCAGAGCGTCCGCAGATACGCAGTATTTT. Its protein product is CARASADTQYF.

The chain uses TRBV29-1 and TRBJ2-7; D is unresolved. V lost 4 bases, J lost 5 bases, and 9 bases lay in between. The CDR3 totals 11 residues. CDR1 SQVTM and CDR2 ANQGSEA come from the germline V gene. CDR3 in amino acids: CSVARSHEQYF. CDR3 DNA: TGCAGCGTTGCGCGTAGCCACGAGCAGTACTTC.

This chain links TRBV5-4 with TRBJ1-1, with D unclear. The V end was cut by 2 bases, the J end by 11 bases, with 13 bases between. The CDR3 runs 12 residues. From germline, CDR1 is SGHNT and CDR2 YYREEE (reference sequence). CDR3 in amino acids: CASSFPSQKAFF. Written as DNA, the CDR3 is TGTGCCAGCAGCTTTCCGTCTCAAAAGGCTTTCTTT.